The present T cell receptor beta chain was sequenced within a study of T cell repertoires in cytomegalovirus infection. Overall study: It was the public TCR beta signatures that indicated both CMV infection and matching HLA type.

Concerning this clonotype: What it binds is unknown. A much bigger clone sits one base away, suggesting this may be a read error.

The CDR3 covers 15 residues. Germline V gene sequence: CDR1 SGHTA, CDR2 FQGTGA. V lost 5 bases and J lost 0; bases outside the gene matches: 7. Study conclusions and caveats: The study found HLA-C-restricted CMV-specific TCR beta clonotypes dominating the ex vivo response. Carriers of CMV plus the relevant HLA were identified by cumulative public TCR beta family frequency.

TCRdb analysed the reads with MiXCR anew, one entry per CDR3 protein. Of fewer than 550,000 distinct CDR3 sequences in the sample, approximately 17% are singletons; the top ten hold roughly a quarter. The receptor was derived from a human donor in good health (CMV status not recorded). Some clones in this sample may be carry-over from other donors' samples. Sequencing was done on a sample of CD8+ T cells from PBMCs. The chain has TRBV7-3 and TRBJ2-7, with 7 bases aligning to TRBD2. The CDR3 spells CASSETSWASYEQYF. The CDR3 DNA is TGTGCCAGCAGCGAGACTAGCTGGGCCTCCTACGAGCAGTACTTC. The full variable domain, in which reference TRBV7-3 and TRBJ2-7 provide the parts outside the CDR3, is GAGVSQTPSNKVTEKGKYVELRCDPISGHTALYWYRQSLGQGPEFLIYFQGTGAADDSGLPNDRFFAVRPEGSVSTLKIQRTERGDSAVYLCASSETSWASYEQYFGPGTRLTVT.